This TCR beta chain was sequenced for a study of T cells in Graves' hyperthyroidism and ophthalmopathy. Looking at the study overall: Once the initial diagnosis was made, peripheral blood was obtained before any treatment. Study results and limitations: Peripheral blood also featured most of the thyroid clonotypes expanded above 0.001.

This clonotype was seen many times. Its target is not known. The junction shows a germline mismatch at one end, possibly a read error. Germline loops: CDR1 SGHAT, CDR2 FQNNGV. The CDR3 is 17 residues long. Amplification yielded TCR beta CDR3 regions, with RNA transcripts as the source. First-round RT-PCR of the TCR CDR3 relied on the HTBI primer set. A single record per CDR3 protein comes from TCRdb applying MiXCR to the multiplex PCR reads. The sample includes hundreds of thousands of distinct CDR3 sequences, roughly 15% seen only once; the top ten take about 13%. Diagnostic decisions used clinical symptoms, serum thyroxine and TRAb, thyroid ultrasound and orbital computed tomography.

The source is a young man with Graves' ophthalmopathy. The rearrangement uses TRBV11-2 and TRBJ2-7; 7 bases line up with TRBD2. The sample taken for sequencing was blood. The CDR3 sequence is CAGSNTSGMERSYEQYF. The DNA for the CDR3 is TGTGCCGGCAGCAATACAAGCGGGATGGAGAGGTCCTACGAGCAGTACTTC.